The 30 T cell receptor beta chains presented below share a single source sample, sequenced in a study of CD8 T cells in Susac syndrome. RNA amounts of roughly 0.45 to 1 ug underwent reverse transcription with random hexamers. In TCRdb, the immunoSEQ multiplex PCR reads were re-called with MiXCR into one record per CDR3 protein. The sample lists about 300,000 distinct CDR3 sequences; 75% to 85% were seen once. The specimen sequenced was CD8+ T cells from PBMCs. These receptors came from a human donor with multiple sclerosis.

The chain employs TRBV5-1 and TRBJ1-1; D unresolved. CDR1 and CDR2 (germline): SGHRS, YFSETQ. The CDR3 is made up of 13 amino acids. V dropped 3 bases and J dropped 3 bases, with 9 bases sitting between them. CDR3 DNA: TGCGCCAGCAGCTGGGATGAGTACACTGAAGCTTTCTTT. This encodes CASSWDEYTEAFF.

The CDR3 DNA sequence: TGTGCCAGCAGCCCAACGTTAGATACGCAGTATTTT. Translated: CASSPTLDTQYF. This sequence joins TRBV7-9 and TRBJ2-3; D unclear. This CDR3 contains 12 residues. The V gene's germline CDR1 is SEHNR and CDR2 FQNEAQ (reference sequence). The V and J ends lost 5 bases and 5 bases respectively, with 8 bases between them.

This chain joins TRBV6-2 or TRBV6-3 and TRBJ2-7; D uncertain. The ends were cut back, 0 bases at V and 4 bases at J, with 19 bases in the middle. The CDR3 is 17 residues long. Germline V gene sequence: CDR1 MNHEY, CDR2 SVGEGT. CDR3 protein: CASSYSTDADPGYEQYF. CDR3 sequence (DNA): TGTGCCAGCAGTTACTCGACGGACGCCGATCCCGGATACGAGCAGTACTTC.

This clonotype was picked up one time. CDR3 sequence (DNA): TGTGCCAGCAGTCAAGGTTTCGGGCTTTCTGAGCAGTTCTTC. Encoded protein: CASSQGFGLSEQFF. The rearrangement links TRBV25-1 to TRBJ2-1; D is unresolved. This CDR3 has 14 residues. Germline V gene data show CDR1 as MGHDK and CDR2 as SYGVNS. The V gene lost 5 bases and the J gene lost 9 bases, with 17 bases spanning the gap.

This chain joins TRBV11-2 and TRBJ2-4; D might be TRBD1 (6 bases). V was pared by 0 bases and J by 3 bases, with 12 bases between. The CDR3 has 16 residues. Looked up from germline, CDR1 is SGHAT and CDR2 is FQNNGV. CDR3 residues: CASSLETRGSKNIQYF. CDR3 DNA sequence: TGTGCCAGCAGCTTAGAAACCAGGGGAAGCAAAAACATTCAGTACTTC.

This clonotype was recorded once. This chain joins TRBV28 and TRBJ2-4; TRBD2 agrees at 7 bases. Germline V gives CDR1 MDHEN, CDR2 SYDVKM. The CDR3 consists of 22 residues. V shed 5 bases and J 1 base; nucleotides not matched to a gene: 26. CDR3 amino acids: CASSPPLSFSGTVFFAKNIQYF. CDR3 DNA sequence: TGTGCCAGCAGTCCCCCCCTTTCGTTCAGCGGGACGGTCTTTTTTGCCAAAAACATTCAGTACTTC.

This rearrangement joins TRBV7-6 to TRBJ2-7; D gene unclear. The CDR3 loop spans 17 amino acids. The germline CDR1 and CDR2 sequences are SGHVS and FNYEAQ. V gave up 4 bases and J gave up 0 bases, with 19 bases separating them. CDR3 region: CASSSLIGQKSSYEQYF. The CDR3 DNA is TGTGCCAGCAGCTCGTTAATTGGGCAAAAGAGCTCCTACGAGCAGTACTTC.

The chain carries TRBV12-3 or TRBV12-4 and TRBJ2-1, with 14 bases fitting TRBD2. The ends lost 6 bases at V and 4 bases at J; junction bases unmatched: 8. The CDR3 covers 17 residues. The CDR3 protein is CASSTGTSGRIYNEQFF. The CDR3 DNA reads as TGTGCCAGCAGCACCGGGACTAGCGGGAGAATTTACAATGAGCAGTTCTTC.

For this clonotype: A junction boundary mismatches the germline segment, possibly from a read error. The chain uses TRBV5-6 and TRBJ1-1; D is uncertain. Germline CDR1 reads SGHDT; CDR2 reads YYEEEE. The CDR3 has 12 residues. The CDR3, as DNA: TGTGCCAGCAGCGAGGACTACACTGAAGCTCTCTTT. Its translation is CASSEDYTEALF.

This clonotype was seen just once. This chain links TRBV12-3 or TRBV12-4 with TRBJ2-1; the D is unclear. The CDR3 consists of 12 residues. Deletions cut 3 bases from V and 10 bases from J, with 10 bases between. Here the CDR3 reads CASSFRAVEQFF. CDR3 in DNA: TGTGCCAGCAGTTTTCGGGCAGTAGAGCAGTTCTTC.

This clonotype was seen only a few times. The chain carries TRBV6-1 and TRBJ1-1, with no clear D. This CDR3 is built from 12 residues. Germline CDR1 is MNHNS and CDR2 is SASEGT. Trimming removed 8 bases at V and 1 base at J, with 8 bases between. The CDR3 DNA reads TGTGCCAGCTGGGGAGGGAACACTGAAGCTTTCTTT. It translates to CASWGGNTEAFF.

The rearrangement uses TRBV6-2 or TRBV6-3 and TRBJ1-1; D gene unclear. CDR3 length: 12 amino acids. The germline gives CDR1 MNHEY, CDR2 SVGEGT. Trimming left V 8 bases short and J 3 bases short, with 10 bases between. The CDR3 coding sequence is TGTGCCAGCGGCCGGTGGGACACTGAAGCTTTCTTT. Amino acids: CASGRWDTEAFF.

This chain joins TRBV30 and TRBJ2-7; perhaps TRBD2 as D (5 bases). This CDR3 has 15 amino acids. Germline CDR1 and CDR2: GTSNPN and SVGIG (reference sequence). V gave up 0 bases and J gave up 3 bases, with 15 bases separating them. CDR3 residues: CAWSVSGIGGYEQYF. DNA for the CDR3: TGTGCCTGGAGTGTCAGCGGAATTGGAGGCTACGAGCAGTACTTC.

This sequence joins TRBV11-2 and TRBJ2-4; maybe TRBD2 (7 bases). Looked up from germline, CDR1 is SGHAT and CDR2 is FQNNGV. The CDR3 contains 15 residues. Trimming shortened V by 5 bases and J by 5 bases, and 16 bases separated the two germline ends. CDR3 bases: TGTGCCAGCAGCCAGGGGAGGGGAACACAAAACATTCAGTACTTC. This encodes CASSQGRGTQNIQYF.

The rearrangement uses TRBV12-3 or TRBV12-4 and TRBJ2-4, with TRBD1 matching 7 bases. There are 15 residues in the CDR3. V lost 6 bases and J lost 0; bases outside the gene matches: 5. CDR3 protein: CASRGDSIAKNIQYF. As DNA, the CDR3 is TGTGCCAGCAGGGGGGACAGCATAGCCAAAAACATTCAGTACTTC.

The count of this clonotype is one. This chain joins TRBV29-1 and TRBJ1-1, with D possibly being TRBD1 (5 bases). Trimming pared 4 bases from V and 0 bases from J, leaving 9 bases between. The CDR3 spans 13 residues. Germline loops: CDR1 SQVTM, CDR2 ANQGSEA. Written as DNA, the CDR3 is TGCAGCGTTGTGAGGGGCATGAACACTGAAGCTTTCTTT. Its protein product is CSVVRGMNTEAFF.

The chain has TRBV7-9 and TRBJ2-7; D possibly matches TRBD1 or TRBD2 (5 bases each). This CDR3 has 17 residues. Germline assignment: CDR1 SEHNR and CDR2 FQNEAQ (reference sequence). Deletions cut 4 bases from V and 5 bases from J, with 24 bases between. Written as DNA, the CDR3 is TGTGCCAGCAGCTCTACAACTACTACGGGACCGCTAAACGAGCAGTACTTC. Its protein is CASSSTTTTGPLNEQYF.

The DNA of the CDR3 is TGTGCCTGGACTGCCGGGACAGGGATGAATGAGCAGTTCTTC. This encodes CAWTAGTGMNEQFF. The chain combines TRBV30 with TRBJ2-1; the match to TRBD1 covers 9 bases. The junction had 8 bases not matched to a gene; V was cut back by 4 bases and J by 7 bases. The CDR3 loop spans 14 amino acids. CDR1 and CDR2 from the germline V gene are GTSNPN and SVGIG (reference sequence).

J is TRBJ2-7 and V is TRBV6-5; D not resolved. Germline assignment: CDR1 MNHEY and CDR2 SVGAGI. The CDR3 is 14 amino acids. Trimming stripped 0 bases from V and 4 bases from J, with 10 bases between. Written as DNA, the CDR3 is TGTGCCAGCAGTTACTCGATGCCCCAGTACGAGCAGTACTTC. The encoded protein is CASSYSMPQYEQYF.

As DNA, the CDR3 is TGTGCCAGCAGCAAAGGAAACAATGAGCAGTTCTTC. The encoded protein is CASSKGNNEQFF. The chain employs TRBV21-1 and TRBJ2-1. TRBV21-1 is flagged as a pseudogene. This CDR3 has 12 residues.

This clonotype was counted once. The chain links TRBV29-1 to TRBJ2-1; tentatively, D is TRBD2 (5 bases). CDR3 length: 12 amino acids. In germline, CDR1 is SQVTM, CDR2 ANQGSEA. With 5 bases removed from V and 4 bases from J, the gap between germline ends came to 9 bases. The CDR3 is CSVWGAYNEQFF. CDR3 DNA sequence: TGCAGCGTTTGGGGAGCTTACAATGAGCAGTTCTTC.

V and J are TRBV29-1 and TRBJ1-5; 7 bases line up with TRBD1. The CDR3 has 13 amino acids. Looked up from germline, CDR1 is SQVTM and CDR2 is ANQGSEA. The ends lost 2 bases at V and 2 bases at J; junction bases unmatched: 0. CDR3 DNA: TGCAGCGTTGAAACAGGGGGCAATCAGCCCCAGCATTTT. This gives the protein CSVETGGNQPQHF.

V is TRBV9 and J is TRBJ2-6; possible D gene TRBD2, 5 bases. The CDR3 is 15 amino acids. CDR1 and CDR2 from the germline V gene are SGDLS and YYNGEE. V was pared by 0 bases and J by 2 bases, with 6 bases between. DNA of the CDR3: TGTGCCAGCAGCGTAGACGGGACTGGGGCCAACGTCCTGACTTTC. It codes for CASSVDGTGANVLTF. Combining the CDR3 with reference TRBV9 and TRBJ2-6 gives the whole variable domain DSGVTQTPKHLITATGQRVTLRCSPRSGDLSVYWYQQSLDQGLQFLIQYYNGEERAKGNILERFSAQQFPDLHSELNLSSLELGDSALYFCASSVDGTGANVLTFGAGSRLTVL.

CDR3 protein: CASSPSVSGLANEQFF. Written as DNA, the CDR3 is TGTGCCAGCAGCCCATCAGTTAGCGGCCTTGCCAATGAGCAGTTCTTC. The chain has TRBV14 and TRBJ2-1; a possible D gene is TRBD2 (6 bases). The CDR3 totals 16 residues. Germline CDR1 SGHDN, CDR2 FVKESK. V lost 4 bases and J lost 6, with 19 bases in between.

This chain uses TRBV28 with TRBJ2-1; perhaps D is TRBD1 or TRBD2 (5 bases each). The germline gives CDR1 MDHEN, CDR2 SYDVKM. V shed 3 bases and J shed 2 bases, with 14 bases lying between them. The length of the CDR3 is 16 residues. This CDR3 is CASSFYGTVTYNEQFF. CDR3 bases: TGTGCCAGCAGTTTTTATGGGACGGTGACCTACAATGAGCAGTTCTTC.

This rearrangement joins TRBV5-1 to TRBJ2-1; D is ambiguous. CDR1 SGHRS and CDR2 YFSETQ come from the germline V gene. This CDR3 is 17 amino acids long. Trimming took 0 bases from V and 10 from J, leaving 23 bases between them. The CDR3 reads CASSLEPDRHLQWEQFF. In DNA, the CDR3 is TGCGCCAGCAGCTTGGAGCCCGACCGTCACTTACAATGGGAGCAGTTCTTC.

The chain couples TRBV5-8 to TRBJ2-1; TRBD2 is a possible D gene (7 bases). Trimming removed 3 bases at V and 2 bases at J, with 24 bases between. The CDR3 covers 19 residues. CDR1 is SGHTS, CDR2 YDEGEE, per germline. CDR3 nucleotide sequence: TGTGCCAGCAGCTGGACGACAGGCCTCATAGCGGGCCCCTACAATGAGCAGTTCTTC. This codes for CASSWTTGLIAGPYNEQFF.

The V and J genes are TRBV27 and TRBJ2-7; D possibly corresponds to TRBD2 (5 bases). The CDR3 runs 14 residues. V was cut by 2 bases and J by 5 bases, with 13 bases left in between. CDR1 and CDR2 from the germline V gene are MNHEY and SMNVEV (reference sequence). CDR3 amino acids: CASSLMRGSHEQYF. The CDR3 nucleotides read TGTGCCAGCAGTTTAATGAGAGGGTCCCACGAGCAGTACTTC.

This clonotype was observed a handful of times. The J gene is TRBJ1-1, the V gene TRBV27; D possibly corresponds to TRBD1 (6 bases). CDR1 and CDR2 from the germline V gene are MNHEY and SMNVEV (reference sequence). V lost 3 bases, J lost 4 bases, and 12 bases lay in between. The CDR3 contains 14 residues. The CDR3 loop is CASSLGGGGTEAFF. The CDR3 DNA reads TGTGCCAGCAGTTTGGGGGGAGGGGGCACTGAAGCTTTCTTT.

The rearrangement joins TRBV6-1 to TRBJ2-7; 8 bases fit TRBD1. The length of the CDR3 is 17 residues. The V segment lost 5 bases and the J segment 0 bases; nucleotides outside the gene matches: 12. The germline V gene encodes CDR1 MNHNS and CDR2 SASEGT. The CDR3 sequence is CASSQPSGQVLSYEQYF. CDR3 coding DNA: TGTGCCAGCAGTCAACCCTCGGGACAGGTCCTCTCCTACGAGCAGTACTTC.